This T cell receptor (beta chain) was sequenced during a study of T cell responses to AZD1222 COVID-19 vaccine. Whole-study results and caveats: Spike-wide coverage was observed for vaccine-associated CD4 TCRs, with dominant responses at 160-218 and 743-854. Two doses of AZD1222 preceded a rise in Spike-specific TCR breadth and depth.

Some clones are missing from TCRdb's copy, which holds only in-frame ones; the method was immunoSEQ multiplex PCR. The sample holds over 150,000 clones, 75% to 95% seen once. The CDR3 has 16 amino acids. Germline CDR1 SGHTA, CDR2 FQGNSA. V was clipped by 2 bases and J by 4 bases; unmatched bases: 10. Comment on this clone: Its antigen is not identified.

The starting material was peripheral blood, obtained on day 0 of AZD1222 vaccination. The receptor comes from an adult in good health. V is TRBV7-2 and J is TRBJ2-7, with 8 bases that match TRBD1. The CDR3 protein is CASSLTGTGMGYEQYF. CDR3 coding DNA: TGTGCCAGCAGCTTAACAGGGACAGGTATGGGTTACGAGCAGTACTTC.